These T cell receptor beta chains were read from a single sample in a study of cytomegalovirus exposure and HLA in healthy donors. Libraries were prepared by immunoSEQ multiplex PCR; TCRdb keeps only in-frame clonotypes and omits some of them. This table holds about 90,000 clones, 75% to 80% found once. Source material: PBMCs. The receptor source for this set is a woman aged 40-49 years in good health and CMV-seropositive. Each CDR3 is given with its conserved first and last residue. The D gene is left open where the match is weak. Clone size is given for some rows only: seen once, a few or many times, or a class if the clone is expanded.

J gene | CDR3 length | V gene | D gene | clone size | CDR3 protein | CDR3 DNA
TRBJ1-2 | 14 | TRBV2 | TRBD1 | once | CASRRGQGAGGYTF | TGTGCCAGCAGGAGGGGACAGGGGGCGGGTGGCTACACCTTC
TRBJ2-7 | 13 | TRBV2 | TRBD1 | few | CASTTGQGYEQYF | TGTGCCAGCACCACGGGACAGGGGTACGAGCAGTACTTC
TRBJ2-3 | 18 | TRBV2 | TRBD2 | . | CASSRLAGGPEGTDTQYF | TGTGCCAGCAGCAGACTAGCGGGAGGGCCGGAGGGCACAGATACGCAGTATTTT
TRBJ1-4 | 15 | TRBV5-1 | TRBD1 | few | CASSLQGDEGEKLFF | TGCGCCAGCAGCCTCCAGGGGGACGAGGGTGAAAAACTGTTTTTT
TRBJ2-3 | 14 | TRBV5-4 | TRBD2 | . | CASSLSGSVDTQYF | TGTGCCAGCAGCCTTAGCGGGAGTGTGGATACGCAGTATTTT
TRBJ2-7 | 14 | TRBV11-2 | TRBD1 | . | CASSLWDSSYEQYF | TGTGCCAGCAGCTTATGGGACAGCTCCTACGAGCAGTACTTC
TRBJ2-3 | 14 | TRBV6-5 | TRBD1 | . | CASSYRTGSHTQYF | TGTGCCAGCAGTTATCGGACAGGGAGTCATACGCAGTATTTT
TRBJ2-3 | 15 | TRBV5-6 | TRBD1 | few | CASSFPGTGTDTQYF | TGTGCCAGCAGCTTCCCTGGGACAGGGACAGATACGCAGTATTTT
TRBJ2-1 | 17 | TRBV7-2 | TRBD2 | . | CASSPRGGSGRRGEQFF | TGTGCCAGCAGCCCCCGAGGGGGTAGCGGGAGACGTGGTGAGCAGTTCTTC
TRBJ2-7 | 14 | TRBV5-8 | . | few | CASSLGGTEYEQYF | TGTGCCAGCAGCTTGGGCGGGACTGAGTACGAGCAGTACTTC
TRBJ2-2 | 13 | TRBV2 | TRBD1 | . | CASDRGPTGELFF | TGTGCCAGCGACAGGGGACCCACCGGGGAGCTGTTTTTT